The rows below give T cell receptor beta chains drawn from one sample of a study of T-cell memory formation after mild COVID-19. TCRdb reprocessed the 5' RACE reads via MiXCR and lists one record per CDR3 protein. The table includes about 90,000 distinct CDR3 sequences, about 13% detected once. Sequenced input: PBMCs or a T cell subset sorted from them (not recorded which). Every receptor here comes from an adult woman who had mild COVID-19 (a few samples of this study predate the infection). Cell type and time point are not known. Both conserved end residues are part of each CDR3. Each record gives: V gene, clone size, J gene, D gene, CDR3 DNA, CDR3 protein. D genes are given only for firm matches. Rows may omit the clone size; those that give it use once, few, many or a size class.

>TRBV27|few|TRBJ2-7|-
TGTGCCAGCAGTCCCGAGCGGGCCCTTGTAGGCTACGAGCAGTACTTC
CASSPERALVGYEQYF
>TRBV10-3|-|TRBJ2-7|-
TGTGCCATCAGAGCAGGGATAGACGAGCAGTACTTC
CAIRAGIDEQYF
>TRBV15|-|TRBJ1-1|-
TGTGCCACCAGCCACGACATTATTCGGAACACTGAAGCTTTCTTT
CATSHDIIRNTEAFF
>TRBV27|-|TRBJ1-1|TRBD1
TGTGCCAGCAGTTCAGGACAGGGTGCGACTGAAGCTTTCTTT
CASSSGQGATEAFF
>TRBV2|few|TRBJ2-1|TRBD2
TGTGCCCTAGGGACTAACGGCGATGAGCAGTTCTTC
CALGTNGDEQFF
>TRBV3-1|few|TRBJ2-1|-
TGTGCCAGCAGCCCGGACGGGCCAGGGACCTACAATGAGCAGTTCTTC
CASSPDGPGTYNEQFF
>TRBV7-9|few|TRBJ2-7|-
TGTGCCAGCAGCCCTTCGGGGGCGGAACAGTACTTC
CASSPSGAEQYF
>TRBV4-1|-|TRBJ2-7|TRBD1
TGCGCCAGCAGCCAGCTTCCGGGACAGGGCTCCTACGAGCAGTACTTC
CASSQLPGQGSYEQYF
>TRBV7-6|-|TRBJ2-2|TRBD1
TGTGCCAGCAGCTTAGAGGGGACAGGGAACACCGGGGAGCTGTTTTTT
CASSLEGTGNTGELFF
>TRBV4-3|-|TRBJ2-7|-
TGCGCCAGCAGCCAAGACCCCAGGGACTTCTACGAGCAGTACTTC
CASSQDPRDFYEQYF
>TRBV24-1|few|TRBJ2-1|TRBD1
TGTGCCACCAGTGAGGAAAGGGGGCGGCGGAATGAGCAGTTCTTC
CATSEERGRRNEQFF
>TRBV12-3/TRBV12-4|-|TRBJ2-1|TRBD1
TGTGCCAGCAGTCCGACAGGGCTGGGAAATGAGCAGTTCTTC
CASSPTGLGNEQFF
>TRBV4-1|few|TRBJ1-5|-
TGCGCCAGCAGCCAAGTTCAGGGCAGGAGCAATCAGCCCCAGCATTTT
CASSQVQGRSNQPQHF
>TRBV15|-|TRBJ2-1|TRBD2
TGTGCCACCAGCAGAGGACTAGCGGACTACAATGAGCAGTTCTTC
CATSRGLADYNEQFF
>TRBV7-6|few|TRBJ1-1|-
TGTGCCAGCATCAAAGAACAGGGTGACACTGAAGCTTTCTTT
CASIKEQGDTEAFF
>TRBV7-2|-|TRBJ1-2|-
TGTGCCAGCAGCTCACAGGGTTCAGATGGCTACACCTTC
CASSSQGSDGYTF
>TRBV21-1|few|TRBJ2-5|-
TGTGCCAGCAGCAAAGACGGGGAAGAAGGAGAGACCCAGTACTTC
CASSKDGEEGETQYF
>TRBV7-7|few|TRBJ2-1|-
TGTGCTAGCAGCTCCCTGGAAGGTACGAATGAGCAGTTCTTC
CASSSLEGTNEQFF
>TRBV7-8|-|TRBJ2-2|TRBD2
TGTGCCAGCAGCTTAAAGCGGGGGGTCCCGAACACCGGGGAGCTGTTTTTT
CASSLKRGVPNTGELFF
>TRBV7-9|-|TRBJ2-7|TRBD2
TGTGCCAGCAGCTTTTCCGGGACTAGCGGGAGAAGCTCCTACGAGCAGTACTTC
CASSFSGTSGRSSYEQYF
>TRBV12-3/TRBV12-4|few|TRBJ1-1|-
TGTGCCAGCAGCGTAACACAGGCCTTTGAAGCTTTCTTT
CASSVTQAFEAFF
>TRBV6-2/TRBV6-3|few|TRBJ2-1|-
TGTGCCAGCACCCAGTTTGTTTCCAATGAGCAGTTCTTC
CASTQFVSNEQFF
>TRBV20-1|-|TRBJ1-4|-
TGCAGTGCTAGAAGTCTAGAGATTAATGAAAAACTTTTTTTT
CSARSLEINEKLFF
>TRBV7-8|-|TRBJ1-3|-
TGTGCCAGCAGCTTACTCGGAGTTCCCTCTGGAAACACCATATATTTT
CASSLLGVPSGNTIYF
>TRBV4-1|-|TRBJ1-1|-
TGCGCCAGCAGCCCCTGGGGCTCAGCCTTGGCGAACACTGAAGCTTTCTTT
CASSPWGSALANTEAFF
>TRBV7-8|-|TRBJ2-5|TRBD2
TGTGCCAGCAGCTTATTTGCGGGAGGAGCCAGTCTGCAAGAGACCCAGTACTTC
CASSLFAGGASLQETQYF
>TRBV5-5|few|TRBJ2-7|TRBD1
TGTGCCAGCAGCCTCGACAGGGGGTCTACCTACGAGCAGTACTTC
CASSLDRGSTYEQYF
>TRBV12-3/TRBV12-4|-|TRBJ2-3|-
TGTGCCAGCAGTCCAGAAAGCACAGATACGCAGTATTTT
CASSPESTDTQYF
>TRBV29-1|few|TRBJ1-1|-
TGCAGCGTTGGAAGGGGTATGGGAACTGAAGCTTTCTTT
CSVGRGMGTEAFF
>TRBV24-1|-|TRBJ2-2|-
TGTGCCACCAGTGATTTGCGCGGGGCAGGGGCGAGCACCGGGGAGCTGTTTTTT
CATSDLRGAGASTGELFF
>TRBV12-3/TRBV12-4|-|TRBJ2-1|-
TGTGCCAGCAGTTTCGTTGGGGGTGAGCAGTTCTTC
CASSFVGGEQFF
>TRBV6-1|-|TRBJ1-1|-
TGTGCCAGCAGTCCTTCCGGAGCTTTCTTT
CASSPSGAFF